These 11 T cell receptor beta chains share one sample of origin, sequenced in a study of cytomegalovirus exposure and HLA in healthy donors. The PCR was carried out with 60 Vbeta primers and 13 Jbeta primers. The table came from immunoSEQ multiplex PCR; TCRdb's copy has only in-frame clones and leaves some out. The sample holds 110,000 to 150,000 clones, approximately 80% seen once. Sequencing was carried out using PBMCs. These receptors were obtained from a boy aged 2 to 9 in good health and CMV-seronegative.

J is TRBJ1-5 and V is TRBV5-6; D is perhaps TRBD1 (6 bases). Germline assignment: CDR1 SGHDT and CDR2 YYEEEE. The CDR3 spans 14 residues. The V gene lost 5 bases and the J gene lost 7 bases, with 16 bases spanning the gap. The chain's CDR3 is CASSQRGGGQPQHF. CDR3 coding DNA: TGTGCCAGCAGTCAGAGGGGGGGCGGGCAGCCCCAGCATTTT.

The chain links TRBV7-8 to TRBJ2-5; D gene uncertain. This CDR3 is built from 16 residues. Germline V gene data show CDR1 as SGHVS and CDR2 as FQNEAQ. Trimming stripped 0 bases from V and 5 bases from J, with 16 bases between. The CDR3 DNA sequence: TGTGCCAGCAGCTTAGCCCGGGTAGGTGCCGGGGAGACCCAGTACTTC. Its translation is CASSLARVGAGETQYF.

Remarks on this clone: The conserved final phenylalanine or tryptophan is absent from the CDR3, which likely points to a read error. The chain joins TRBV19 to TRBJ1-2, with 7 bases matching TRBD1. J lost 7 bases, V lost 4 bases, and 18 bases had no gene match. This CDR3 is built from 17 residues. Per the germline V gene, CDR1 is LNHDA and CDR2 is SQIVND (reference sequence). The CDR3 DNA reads TGTGCCAGTAGTAGAAGACAGGGTGCGCCCTATTTGGTTGGCTACACCCTC. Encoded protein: CASSRRQGAPYLVGYTL.

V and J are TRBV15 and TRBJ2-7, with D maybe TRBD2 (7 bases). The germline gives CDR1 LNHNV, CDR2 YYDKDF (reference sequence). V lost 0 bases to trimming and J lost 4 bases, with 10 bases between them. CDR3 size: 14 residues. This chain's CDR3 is CATSRDRGGYEQYF. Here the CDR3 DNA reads TGTGCCACCAGCAGAGACAGGGGAGGGTACGAGCAGTACTTC.

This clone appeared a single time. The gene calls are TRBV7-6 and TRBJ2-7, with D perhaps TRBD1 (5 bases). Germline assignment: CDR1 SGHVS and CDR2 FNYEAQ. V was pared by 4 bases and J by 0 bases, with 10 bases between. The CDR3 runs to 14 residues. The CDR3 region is CASSSETASYEQYF. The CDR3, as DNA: TGTGCCAGCAGCTCGGAGACAGCCTCCTACGAGCAGTACTTC.

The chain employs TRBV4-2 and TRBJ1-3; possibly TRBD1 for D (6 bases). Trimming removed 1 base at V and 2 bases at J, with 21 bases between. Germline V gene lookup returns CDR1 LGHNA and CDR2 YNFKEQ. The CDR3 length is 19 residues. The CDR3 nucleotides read TGTGCCAGCAGCCAAGGAGTTCACCTAGGGGGAAGAGCTGGAAACACCATATATTTT. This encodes CASSQGVHLGGRAGNTIYF.

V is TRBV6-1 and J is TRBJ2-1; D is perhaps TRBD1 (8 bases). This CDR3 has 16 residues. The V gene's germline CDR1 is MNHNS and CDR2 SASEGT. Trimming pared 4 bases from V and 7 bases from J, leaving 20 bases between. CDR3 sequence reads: CASSANTGGASNEQFF. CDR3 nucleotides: TGTGCCAGCAGTGCCAACACAGGGGGGGCTTCAAATGAGCAGTTCTTC.

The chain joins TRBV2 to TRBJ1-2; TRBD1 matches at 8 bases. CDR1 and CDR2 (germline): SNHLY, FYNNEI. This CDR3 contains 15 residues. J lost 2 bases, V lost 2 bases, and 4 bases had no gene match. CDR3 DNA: TGTGCCAGCAGTGAAACCGGGACAGGAAACTATGGCTACACCTTC. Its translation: CASSETGTGNYGYTF.

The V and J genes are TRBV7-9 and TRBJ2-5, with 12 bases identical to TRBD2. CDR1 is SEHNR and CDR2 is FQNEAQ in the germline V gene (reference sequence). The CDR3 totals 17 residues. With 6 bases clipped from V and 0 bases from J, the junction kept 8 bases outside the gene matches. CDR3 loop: CASRTSGTSGYQETQYF. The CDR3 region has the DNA TGTGCCAGCAGAACCTCCGGGACTAGCGGGTACCAAGAGACCCAGTACTTC.

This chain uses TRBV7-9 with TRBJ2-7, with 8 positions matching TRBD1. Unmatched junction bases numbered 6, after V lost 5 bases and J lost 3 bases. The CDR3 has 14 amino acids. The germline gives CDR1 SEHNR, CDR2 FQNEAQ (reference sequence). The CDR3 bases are TGTGCCAGCAGCACGGACAGGGATAACTACGAGCAGTACTTC. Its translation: CASSTDRDNYEQYF.

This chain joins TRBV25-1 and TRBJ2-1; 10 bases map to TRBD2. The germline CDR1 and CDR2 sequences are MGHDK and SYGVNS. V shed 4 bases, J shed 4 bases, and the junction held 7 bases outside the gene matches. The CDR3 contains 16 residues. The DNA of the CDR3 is TGTGCCAGCAGTGCCAAAAGCGGGAGGGGATACAATGAGCAGTTCTTC. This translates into CASSAKSGRGYNEQFF.